This record covers a single T cell receptor beta chain. Germline CDR1 and CDR2: SGHNT and YENEEA. The V segment lost 5 bases and the J segment 0 bases; nucleotides outside the gene matches: 4. There are 16 residues in the CDR3. These data are taken from a study of shared clonotypes between healthy human individuals. This table comes from immunoSEQ multiplex PCR, and its TCRdb copy is limited to in-frame clones, with some not included. The sample yields 1 million to 1.3 million clones, 70% to 80% seen once. The receptor comes from a man in his late teens or twenties in good health. Some clones in this sample may be carry-over from other donors' samples. The rearrangement uses TRBV11-3 and TRBJ2-3; 11 bases match TRBD2. The sample taken for sequencing was memory CD4+ T cells from PBMCs. Subset: CD45RA-negative fraction. CDR3 DNA sequence: TGTGCCAGCAGCCCCGGGACTAGCGGCAGCACAGATACGCAGTATTTT. Protein sequence: CASSPGTSGSTDTQYF.